The 18 T cell receptor beta chains below were found in one sample sequenced in a study of blood T cell repertoires in COVID-19. Here immunoSEQ multiplex PCR was the method, and the copy in TCRdb shows in-frame clones only, minus some. The data show over 200,000 clones, 87% seen once. The sample taken for sequencing was PBMCs or T cells enriched from blood (not recorded which). Every receptor here comes from a man younger than 45 who had recovered from COVID-19.

This clone appeared a few times. V gene TRBV9 combines with J gene TRBJ1-2; TRBD1 matches at 7 bases. The CDR3 spans 12 residues. CDR1 is SGDLS, CDR2 YYNGEE, per germline. V was clipped by 3 bases and J by 5 bases; unmatched bases: 1. CDR3 coding DNA: TGTGCCAGCAGCGACAGGGGTTATGGCTACACCTTC. It translates to CASSDRGYGYTF.

About this clone itself: The sample has other DNA sequences that encode this CDR3 too. This sequence joins TRBV5-1 and TRBJ1-6; D may be TRBD1 (5 bases). Trimming took off 2 bases at V and 7 bases at J, with 13 bases between the two ends. This CDR3 has 15 amino acids. CDR1 is SGHRS and CDR2 is YFSETQ in the germline V gene. Written as DNA, the CDR3 is TGCGCCAGCAGCTTCTCCCAGGGCGGAAATTCACCCCTCCACTTT. This gives the protein CASSFSQGGNSPLHF.

The chain carries TRBV15 and TRBJ2-1; possibly TRBD1 for D (5 bases). The V gene's germline CDR1 is LNHNV and CDR2 YYDKDF (reference sequence). The CDR3 sequence is 14 residues long. The germline V and J ends were trimmed by 5 bases and 2 bases, with 10 bases remaining between them. The DNA of the CDR3 is TGTGCCACCAGCTATCAGGGCACCTACAATGAGCAGTTCTTC. Its protein is CATSYQGTYNEQFF. Based on the CDR3 plus reference TRBV15 and TRBJ2-1, the full variable domain is DAMVIQNPRYQVTQFGKPVTLSCSQTLNHNVMYWYQQKSSQAPKLLFHYYDKDFNNEADTPDNFQSRRPNTSFCFLDIRSPGLGDTAMYLCATSYQGTYNEQFFGPGTRLTVL.

To note about this clone: This CDR3 is also generated by other DNA sequences in the sample. The chain links TRBV6-5 to TRBJ1-2; possibly TRBD1 for D (6 bases). CDR1 and CDR2 from the germline V gene are MNHEY and SVGAGI. V shed 5 bases and J shed 5 bases, with 9 bases lying between them. CDR3 size: 12 residues. The chain's CDR3 is CASSQQGYGYTF. In nucleotides, the CDR3 is TGTGCCAGCAGTCAACAGGGATATGGCTACACCTTC.

The chain is built from TRBV19 and TRBJ2-7, with TRBD1 matching 7 bases. CDR1 and CDR2 (germline): LNHDA, SQIVND (reference sequence). After removal of 6 bases from V and 4 bases from J, the junction contained 9 bases not matched to a gene. The CDR3 length is 14 residues. CDR3 loop: CASSSGAGGYEQYF. In nucleotides, the CDR3 is TGTGCCAGTAGCTCCGGGGCAGGGGGTTACGAGCAGTACTTC.

The CDR3 loop reads CASSPPGGEKLFF. The CDR3 DNA follows: TGTGCCAGCAGCCCCCCTGGGGGGGAAAAACTGTTTTTT. The chain carries TRBV4-2 and TRBJ1-4; D might be TRBD1 (5 bases). V lost 4 bases to trimming and J lost 8 bases, with 11 bases between them. The CDR3 spans 13 residues. CDR1 and CDR2 from the germline V gene are LGHNA and YNFKEQ.

The chain employs TRBV18 and TRBJ2-2; 8 nucleotides line up with TRBD2. CDR3 length: 17 residues. Germline assignment: CDR1 KGHSH and CDR2 LQKENI. V shed 6 bases and J 0 bases; nucleotides not matched to a gene: 9. Written as DNA, the CDR3 is TGTGCCAGCTCGCCGATCTCGGGAGGGACGAACACCGGGGAGCTGTTTTTT. Encoded protein: CASSPISGGTNTGELFF.

The V gene is TRBV19, the J gene TRBJ1-1, with D tentatively TRBD1 (5 bases). Germline CDR1 is LNHDA and CDR2 is SQIVND (reference sequence). The length of the CDR3 is 14 residues. The V gene lost 5 bases and the J gene lost 1 base, with 11 bases spanning the gap. This chain's CDR3 is CASSGQGWNTEAFF. The CDR3 coding sequence is TGTGCCAGTAGTGGTCAGGGATGGAACACTGAAGCTTTCTTT. The full variable domain, its missing parts supplied by reference TRBV19 and TRBJ1-1, is DGGITQSPKYLFRKEGQNVTLSCEQNLNHDAMYWYRQDPGQGLRLIYYSQIVNDFQKGDIAEGYSVSREKKESFPLTVTSAQKNPTAFYLCASSGQGWNTEAFFGQGTRLTVV.

The rearrangement links TRBV19 to TRBJ2-1; TRBD2 matches at 13 bases. Germline CDR1 reads LNHDA; CDR2 reads SQIVND (reference sequence). The trim removed 3 bases at V and 9 bases at J, leaving 5 bases unmatched. The CDR3 has 15 residues. The CDR3 nucleotides are TGTGCCAGTAGTATGGGACTAGCGGGGTTTGCTGAGCAGTTCTTC. The encoded protein is CASSMGLAGFAEQFF.

This chain connects TRBV2 to TRBJ1-1; 11 nucleotides match TRBD1. From germline, CDR1 is SNHLY and CDR2 FYNNEI. The CDR3 loop spans 14 amino acids. Trimming at V came to 9 bases and at J to 5 bases, leaving 8 bases not matched to a gene. In DNA, the CDR3 is TGTGCCAGAATCCGGGACAGGGGGGGGACTGAAGCTTTCTTT. This encodes CARIRDRGGTEAFF. The full variable domain, its missing parts supplied by reference TRBV2 and TRBJ1-1, is EPEVTQTPSHQVTQMGQEVILRCVPISNHLYFYWYRQILGQKVEFLVSFYNNEISEKSEIFDDQFSVERPDGSNFTLKIRSTKLEDSAMYFCARIRDRGGTEAFFGQGTRLTVV.

This CDR3 is CAWSGASYEQYF. The DNA of the CDR3 is TGTGCCTGGAGCGGTGCCTCCTACGAGCAGTACTTC. The chain recombines TRBV30 with TRBJ2-7; no definite D call. The V end lost 3 bases, the J end lost 0 bases, and 6 bases lay between the germline ends. The CDR3 consists of 12 residues. CDR1 is GTSNPN and CDR2 is SVGIG in the germline V gene (reference sequence).

This chain joins TRBV30 and TRBJ2-7; no firm D call. The length of the CDR3 is 12 residues. V was shortened by 2 bases and J by 5 bases, with 10 bases between the two germline ends. Germline V gene lookup returns CDR1 GTSNPN and CDR2 SVGIG (reference sequence). The chain's CDR3 is CAWSTIRDEQYF. CDR3 coding DNA: TGTGCCTGGAGTACGATCCGGGACGAGCAGTACTTC.

The chain combines TRBV5-6 with TRBJ2-7; 7 bases match TRBD1. Germline V gene sequence: CDR1 SGHDT, CDR2 YYEEEE. This CDR3 region has 14 residues. V was pared by 4 bases and J by 4 bases, with 8 bases of the junction left unmatched. In nucleotides, the CDR3 is TGTGCCAGCAGCATACCGGGACAGACATACGAGCAGTACTTC. Its protein product is CASSIPGQTYEQYF.

The rearrangement uses TRBV1 and TRBJ2-7; the DNA was not compared with TRBD2, the D call given in the table. TRBV1 is annotated as a pseudogene. This CDR3 is built from 16 residues. Here the CDR3 DNA reads TGCACCAGCAGCCAAGACGTGGTAGCGGGATGCTACGAGCAGTACTTC. This sequence encodes CTSSQDVVAGCYEQYF.

This sequence joins TRBV19 and TRBJ2-3; possible D gene TRBD2, 5 bases. The germline V gene has CDR1 LNHDA and CDR2 SQIVND (reference sequence). V lost 4 bases to trimming and J lost 2 bases, with 10 bases between them. This CDR3 contains 14 residues. CDR3: CASSTPGNTDTQYF. The CDR3 DNA reads TGTGCCAGTAGTACCCCGGGGAACACAGATACGCAGTATTTT.

V usage is TRBV6-5 and J usage is TRBJ1-5, with TRBD1 identical over 8 bases. The trim removed 0 bases at V and 7 bases at J, leaving 8 bases unmatched. The CDR3 loop spans 16 amino acids. Germline CDR1 MNHEY, CDR2 SVGAGI. The CDR3 DNA is TGTGCCAGCAGTTACTCACGTCAGGGGGCACGACAGCCCCAGCATTTT. Protein product: CASSYSRQGARQPQHF.

Only one count was recorded for this clone. V gene TRBV10-3 combines with J gene TRBJ2-3; 9 bases map to TRBD2. The CDR3 has 15 amino acids. J gave up 4 bases and V 4 bases, and 6 bases lay outside the gene matches. CDR1 ENHRY and CDR2 SYGVKD come from the germline V gene. CDR3 protein: CAISGFSGSADTQYF. The CDR3 coding sequence is TGTGCCATCAGTGGATTTAGCGGGAGCGCAGATACGCAGTATTTT.

The CDR3 is CASSAKGSRGTNSPLHF. The CDR3 region has the DNA TGCGCCAGCAGCGCGAAAGGGTCTCGGGGTACGAATTCACCCCTCCACTTT. The gene calls are TRBV5-1 and TRBJ1-6; no definite D call. From germline, CDR1 is SGHRS and CDR2 YFSETQ. V was trimmed by 4 bases and J by 7 bases, leaving 21 bases between them. The CDR3 is 17 amino acids.